This entry lists 22 T cell receptor beta chains sequenced from one sample in a study of cytomegalovirus exposure and HLA in healthy donors. The PCR was carried out with 60 Vbeta primers and 13 Jbeta primers. The repertoire was sequenced with immunoSEQ multiplex PCR; TCRdb's copy has only in-frame clones and lacks some. The sample holds 38,000 or so clones. The sequenced sample was PBMCs. The receptors here all came from a man aged 40-49 years in good health and CMV-seropositive.

This chain joins TRBV6-6 and TRBJ1-1, with D tentatively TRBD1 (6 bases). CDR1 and CDR2 from the germline V gene are MNHNY and SVGAGI (reference sequence). This CDR3 has 12 residues. V gave up 4 bases and J gave up 6 bases, with 9 bases separating them. The CDR3 DNA sequence: TGTGCCAGCAGTTGGGGGGGCCCTGAAGCTTTCTTT. Its translation: CASSWGGPEAFF.

The chain has TRBV6-1 and TRBJ2-5, with D possibly matching TRBD1 (5 bases). CDR3 length: 15 residues. CDR1 and CDR2 from the germline V gene are MNHNS and SASEGT. The V end was cut by 6 bases, the J end by 11 bases, with 25 bases between. The CDR3 sequence: CASSTSRTSKEEQYF. The CDR3 DNA reads as TGTGCCAGCAGCACTTCAAGGACATCCAAGGAAGAGCAGTACTTC.

The DNA for the CDR3 is TGTGCCAGCACTTATCGAGGGGGTCATGAAAAACTGTTTTTT. Protein sequence: CASTYRGGHEKLFF. V gene TRBV6-5 combines with J gene TRBJ1-4; the D gene is possibly TRBD1 (6 bases). The CDR3 length is 14 residues. The ends were cut back, 7 bases at V and 6 bases at J, with 15 bases in the middle. The V gene's germline CDR1 is MNHEY and CDR2 SVGAGI.

The rearrangement joins TRBV7-9 to TRBJ2-5; D may be TRBD2 (6 bases). Germline CDR1 and CDR2: SEHNR and FQNEAQ (reference sequence). This CDR3 has 14 amino acids. The V end lost 3 bases, the J end lost 4 bases, and 12 bases lay between the germline ends. CDR3 region: CASSFEARGETQYF. The CDR3 DNA is TGTGCCAGCAGCTTCGAGGCGCGGGGAGAGACCCAGTACTTC. Filled out from reference TRBV7-9 and TRBJ2-5, the complete variable domain reads DTGVSQNPRHKITKRGQNVTFRCDPISEHNRLYWYRQTLGQGPEFLTYFQNEAQLEKSRLLSDRFSAERPKGSFSTLEIQRTEQGDSAMYLCASSFEARGETQYFGPGTRLLVL.

V is TRBV28 and J is TRBJ2-2; TRBD1 aligns across 9 bases. The germline V gene encodes CDR1 MDHEN and CDR2 SYDVKM. The CDR3 consists of 14 residues. V shed 6 bases and J 1 base; nucleotides not matched to a gene: 0. The DNA of the CDR3 is TGTGCCAGCAGGACAGGGGGGAACACCGGGGAGCTGTTTTTT. Encoded protein: CASRTGGNTGELFF.

Comments on this clone: The same CDR3 can be traced to other DNA sequences in this sample. The rearrangement links TRBV27 to TRBJ2-5; D is uncertain. V was shortened by 4 bases and J by 2 bases, with 2 bases between the two germline ends. CDR1 is MNHEY, CDR2 SMNVEV, per germline (reference sequence). CDR3 length: 11 residues. The CDR3 loop reads CASSSQETQYF. The CDR3 bases are TGTGCCAGCAGTTCGCAAGAGACCCAGTACTTC.

This chain joins TRBV5-1 and TRBJ2-2, with D possibly being TRBD2 (6 bases). Trimming shortened V by 1 base and J by 3 bases, and 10 bases separated the two germline ends. CDR1 is SGHRS, CDR2 YFSETQ, per germline. The CDR3 is 15 residues long. In DNA, the CDR3 is TGCGCCAGCAGCTTGTGGGAGGTCGACACCGGGGAGCTGTTTTTT. Its translation: CASSLWEVDTGELFF.

The chain has TRBV6-4 and TRBJ2-3, with D unresolved. V dropped 5 bases and J dropped 2 bases, with 8 bases sitting between them. CDR1 MRHNA and CDR2 SNTAGT come from the germline V gene. The CDR3 covers 13 residues. CDR3 protein: CASSSSYTDTQYF. The CDR3 coding sequence is TGTGCCAGCAGTTCTAGTTACACAGATACGCAGTATTTT.

This chain joins TRBV2 and TRBJ2-7; maybe TRBD2 (6 bases). The CDR3 extends over 13 amino acids. Deletions cut 8 bases from V and 1 base from J, with 12 bases between. Germline V lookup: CDR1 SNHLY, CDR2 FYNNEI. The CDR3 here is CASGGVFSYEQYF. CDR3 DNA sequence: TGTGCCAGCGGAGGGGTCTTTTCCTACGAGCAGTACTTC.

The CDR3 bases are TGTGCCAGTAGTTCGACAGATTATAGCAATCAGCCCCAGCATTTT. It encodes CASSSTDYSNQPQHF. This chain connects TRBV19 to TRBJ1-5, with a weak D call TRBD1 (5 bases). The CDR3 is 15 residues long. Germline loops: CDR1 LNHDA, CDR2 SQIVND (reference sequence). V lost 5 bases and J 0 bases, leaving 11 bases between the germline ends. The full variable domain, in which reference TRBV19 and TRBJ1-5 provide the parts outside the CDR3, is DGGITQSPKYLFRKEGQNVTLSCEQNLNHDAMYWYRQDPGQGLRLIYYSQIVNDFQKGDIAEGYSVSREKKESFPLTVTSAQKNPTAFYLCASSSTDYSNQPQHFGDGTRLSIL.

The gene calls are TRBV10-3 and TRBJ1-2; possibly TRBD1 for D (6 bases). There are 16 residues in the CDR3. Germline V gene sequence: CDR1 ENHRY, CDR2 SYGVKD. Between the trimmed V and J ends, which lost 6 bases and 5 bases, there was a span of 22 bases. CDR3 loop: CAISLLVTGTNYGYTF. In DNA, the CDR3 is TGTGCCATCAGCCTCCTAGTCACCGGGACAAATTATGGCTACACCTTC.

The chain employs TRBV6-6 and TRBJ1-1, with a weak D call TRBD1 (5 bases). The CDR3 is 13 amino acids. Germline values: CDR1 MNHNY, CDR2 SVGAGI (reference sequence). V was clipped by 6 bases and J by 4 bases, with 12 bases between them. CDR3 loop: CASRLQGTTEAFF. In DNA, the CDR3 is TGTGCCAGCAGACTGCAGGGTACCACTGAAGCTTTCTTT.

The chain has TRBV19 and TRBJ2-1; D is unclear. This CDR3 is built from 13 residues. V dropped 7 bases and J dropped 3 bases, with 10 bases sitting between them. The germline V gene encodes CDR1 LNHDA and CDR2 SQIVND (reference sequence). Here the CDR3 DNA reads TGTGCCAGTACACCCAACAGCTACAATGAGCAGTTCTTC. Amino acids: CASTPNSYNEQFF.

The V call is TRBV7-6, the J call TRBJ1-2, with TRBD1 identical over 8 bases. The CDR3 runs 14 residues. Germline loops: CDR1 SGHVS, CDR2 FNYEAQ. V lost 5 bases and J lost 7; bases outside the gene matches: 9. The CDR3 here is CASSIGQGWAGYTF. For the CDR3, the DNA is TGTGCCAGCAGCATCGGACAGGGCTGGGCTGGCTACACCTTC.

The chain employs TRBV10-3 and TRBJ2-5, with TRBD1 matching 7 bases. This CDR3 spans 13 amino acids. Germline CDR1 and CDR2: ENHRY and SYGVKD. V trimming: 7 bases; J trimming: 3 bases; junction bases outside the gene matches: 5. The CDR3 nucleotides read TGTGCCATCACCAGTACAGGGGAAGAGACCCAGTACTTC. Amino acid sequence: CAITSTGEETQYF.

V usage is TRBV7-2 and J usage is TRBJ2-7, with TRBD2 as a possible D gene (6 bases). CDR1 and CDR2 (germline): SGHTA, FQGNSA. The length of the CDR3 is 14 residues. Trimming took 6 bases from V and 2 from J, leaving 14 bases between them. The CDR3: CASRPVGGTYEQYF. The CDR3, as DNA: TGTGCCAGCAGGCCTGTCGGCGGGACCTACGAGCAGTACTTC.

The chain joins TRBV2 to TRBJ2-3; D may be TRBD2 (5 bases). Germline V CDR1 and CDR2: SNHLY, FYNNEI. The V end was cut by 6 bases, the J end by 10 bases, with 11 bases between. The CDR3 loop spans 11 amino acids. CDR3 residues: CASSVLGAQYF. In nucleotides, the CDR3 is TGTGCCAGCAGCGTTCTGGGAGCGCAGTATTTT.

This chain connects TRBV10-3 to TRBJ1-3, with D maybe TRBD1 (6 bases). CDR3 length: 14 residues. Deletions cut 6 bases from V and 0 bases from J, with 9 bases between. CDR1 and CDR2 from the germline V gene are ENHRY and SYGVKD. This CDR3 reads CAIRSGVSGNTIYF. The CDR3 DNA sequence: TGTGCCATCAGGTCAGGGGTCTCTGGAAACACCATATATTTT.

The V call is TRBV9, the J call TRBJ2-3; unclear D gene. The V gene lost 0 bases and the J gene lost 5 bases, with 7 bases spanning the gap. Germline CDR1 is SGDLS and CDR2 is YYNGEE. The CDR3 is 13 residues long. CDR3 amino acids: CASSVGGVDTQYF. For the CDR3, the DNA is TGTGCCAGCAGCGTAGGCGGAGTAGATACGCAGTATTTT.

V is TRBV11-3 and J is TRBJ2-1; no clear D gene. Germline CDR1 and CDR2: SGHNT and YENEEA. The length of the CDR3 is 16 residues. Trimming shortened V by 0 bases and J by 4 bases, and 13 bases separated the two germline ends. The CDR3 DNA reads as TGTGCCAGCAGCTTAGAAGGCCAGTTACTATACAATGAGCAGTTCTTC. Its translation is CASSLEGQLLYNEQFF.

The V gene is TRBV4-2, the J gene TRBJ1-4; 7 bases line up with TRBD1. The J segment lost 0 bases and the V segment lost 5 bases, leaving 6 bases of the junction unmatched. CDR3 size: 16 residues. Germline assignment: CDR1 LGHNA and CDR2 YNFKEQ. The CDR3 region has the DNA TGTGCCAGCAGCTATGGACAGGCCGCAACTAATGAAAAACTGTTTTTT. Translated, it gives CASSYGQAATNEKLFF.

The chain employs TRBV7-2 and TRBJ2-1; 7 positions match TRBD2. The CDR3 extends over 15 amino acids. The V gene's germline CDR1 is SGHTA and CDR2 FQGNSA. Trimming took 5 bases from V and 4 from J; bases not matched to a gene: 8. In DNA form, the CDR3 reads TGTGCCAGCAGCCTCGACGGCGGGAGTTACAATGAGCAGTTCTTC. As protein: CASSLDGGSYNEQFF.